This section outlines one TCR beta chain sequence together with its context. The antigen it recognizes is unknown. It has no much larger one-base neighbor in the sample; base qualities were not kept. What this sample's time point label stands for: about 28 days (+/-7) after the second vaccine dose. The label giving this sample's treatment or condition can be read as: meningococcal conjugate vaccine given as trial control. Vaccinee samples were obtained from the UK trials COV001 and COV002, which included a single-blind randomized controlled phase 2/3 trial of AZD1222 (ChAdOx1 nCoV-19) in healthy adults. For TCRbeta chain sequencing, PBMC samples from trial participants were taken at day 0 and at day 28 after the second dose. V sheds 4 bases and J sheds 0 bases, leaving 14 bases between their ends. The CDR3 covers 16 residues, taking in both the cysteine and the phenylalanine. Just CDR3 DNA is preserved here, 48 bases in frame from base 1. Per the germline V gene, SGHRS is the CDR1 and YFSETQ is the CDR2.

These data originate in a study of T cell responses to AZD1222 COVID-19 vaccine (dated by TCRdb to about 2021). Context from the whole study: A total of 230 to 250 trial participants underwent TCR sequencing, of whom about 200 received two doses of AZD1222 and some 26 received two doses of the MenACWY control vaccine. Trial participants were enrolled by age into subgroups of 18-55, 56-69 and 70-plus years, and around 140, 26 and 57 TCR-sequenced participants, respectively, were included in these subgroups.

Here is what the overall study found, with its caveats: Only six AZD1222 recipients were SARS-CoV-2 seropositive at baseline, limiting conclusions about previously exposed vaccinees. Because no day 14 peak-response samples were available, the repertoires could be characterized only after the peak T cell response. Spike-specific TCR breadth and depth rose significantly after two AZD1222 doses compared with day 0 and with MenACWY recipients. Epitopes outside the regions mutated in the B.1.351 and B.1.1.7 variants were reportedly recognized by nearly half of the unique spike-specific TCRs. Vaccine-associated CD4 TCRs spanned the whole spike protein, with dominant responses in regions 160-218 and 743-854. In the small 56-69-year group, the increase in depth fell short of significance, most likely because of low power. Most participants were white British and females outnumbered males, and the authors suggested that clonal diversity may have been underestimated.

The CDR3 regions of human TCRbeta chains were analyzed by immunosequencing. The authors' analysis ran thus. TCRs in the repertoires were compared against a reference library of SARS-CoV-2-specific TCRs that had been generated with the MIRA antigen-specificity platform. Breadth was defined as the fraction of unique TCRs that were SARS-CoV-2-associated, and depth was defined as the fraction of total T cells that were SARS-CoV-2-associated. Using the MIRA data, every spike-specific TCR was mapped to the spike region that the TCR reacted to and assigned to either a CD4 or a CD8 class. Log10-transformed breadth and depth values were compared by one-way ANOVA with Sidak's multiple comparisons tests. TCRdb mirrors the immuneACCESS table, restricted to in-frame sequences. Some clones are absent from its copies; in checked studies, under half trace to an unresolved V gene, and the reason for the others is unknown. V, J and clone size were drawn from that table, and D and trimming were deduced from the DNA. The sample table lists approximately 130,000 clones, 85% of them with a count of one. The ten biggest clones cover 7.9% of the sample.

The chain is encoded by TRBV5-1 joined to TRBJ1-3; the D gene remains uncertain. This TCR was sampled from an adult who received the MenACWY meningococcal vaccine as a control. The source was peripheral blood, collected 28 days after the second dose of the MenACWY control vaccine. The nucleotides read TGCGCCAGCAGCCCTAACGCCGGGTACTCTGGAAACACCATATATTTT. Its protein reads: CASSPNAGYSGNTIYF.